The source of this T cell receptor (beta chain) is a study of shared clonotypes between healthy human individuals. Running of the assay took place at deep level. The assay was immunoSEQ multiplex PCR, and TCRdb's table has in-frame clones only and misses some. The sample includes roughly 1,000,000 clones, about four fifths of them seen just once. Findings and limits, study-wide: The four-donor shared clonotypes exceeded non-shared clonotypes in generation probability, with non-shared ones scoring lower. Larger estimated richness was generally recorded for naive subsets relative to memory subsets.

In regard to this clone: What it binds is unknown. An end of the junction differs from the germline gene, which may be a read error.

The CDR3 consists of 17 residues. Germline CDR1 is SGHTA and CDR2 is FQGNSA. The chain recombines TRBV7-2 with TRBJ2-5; D call uncertain. The origin of this receptor is a man aged 18 to 35 in good health. Some clones in this sample may be carry-over from other donors' samples. The sequenced sample consisted of memory CD4+ T cells from PBMCs. Subset: CD45RA-negative fraction. The CDR3 region has the DNA TGTGCCAGCAGCTTAAACAATCCTCGTACCGCACAAGGGACCCAGTACTTC. It translates to CASSLNNPRTAQGTQYF.